The clone carrying this TCR beta chain was counted a few times. Trimming took off 4 bases at V and 2 bases at J, with 15 bases between the two ends. The length of the CDR3 is 15 residues. Germline V CDR1 and CDR2: SGHTA, FQGNSA. The data derive from a study of response to subunit inactivated influenza vaccine. Via MiXCR, TCRdb re-called the RT-PCR reads, giving one row per CDR3 protein. There are 150,000 to 200,000 distinct CDR3 sequences in the sample; 9.5% to 15% occur only once, and about 29% lies in the top ten. The same data also went into a second study, on T cells expressing NK-cell markers. In that study: Beta-chain TCR cDNA was generated via 5'RACE template switching with UMIs. Sorted CD3+CD56+NKG2C+, CD3+CD56+NKG2C- and CD3+CD56-NKG2C+ T-cell subsets were beta-chain profiled. In several experiments, sorting was confined to alpha-beta TCR T cells through use of an anti-gamma-delta TCR antibody. Dominant NKG2C+ clonotypes in over 5 donors made up about 1.0-7.0% of CD8+ T cells. For a handful of donors, these clonotypes were likewise the leading ones in the CD3+CD56-NKG2C+ fraction.

The source material was CD8+ T cells sorted from PBMCs, sampled 11 to 12 days after vaccination. The source of this sequence is a man aged 50-59 years who received an inactivated influenza vaccine. The chain is built from TRBV7-2 and TRBJ2-7; D is unresolved. The CDR3 nucleotides read TGTGCCAGCAGCTCCGAACTTGGGATTACCTACGAGCAGTACTTC. Its protein is CASSSELGITYEQYF.